This T cell receptor (beta chain) was captured in a study of T cells in Graves' hyperthyroidism and ophthalmopathy. Study-level background: Specimen type is peripheral blood, collected at initial diagnosis prior to any treatment.

The CDR3 loop spans 14 amino acids. V gave up 8 bases and J gave up 4 bases, with 14 bases separating them. From germline, CDR1 is MNHEY and CDR2 SMNVEV (reference sequence). For the diagnoses, clinical symptoms, serum thyroxine and TRAb, thyroid ultrasound and orbital computed tomography were used. The investigators amplified TCR beta CDR3 regions from RNA transcripts. TCR CDR3 regions were first amplified by RT-PCR with HTBI primers. One entry per CDR3 protein results from TCRdb running MiXCR on the multiplex PCR reads. The data contain about 840,000 distinct CDR3 sequences, 38% of them singletons. V usage is TRBV27 and J usage is TRBJ1-4; D ambiguous. The TCR comes from a man younger than 30 with Graves' hyperthyroidism. Sequencing was done on a sample of blood. CDR3 residues: CASGSSLFNEKLFF. The CDR3 DNA is TGTGCCAGCGGTAGTTCCCTCTTTAATGAAAAACTGTTTTTT.